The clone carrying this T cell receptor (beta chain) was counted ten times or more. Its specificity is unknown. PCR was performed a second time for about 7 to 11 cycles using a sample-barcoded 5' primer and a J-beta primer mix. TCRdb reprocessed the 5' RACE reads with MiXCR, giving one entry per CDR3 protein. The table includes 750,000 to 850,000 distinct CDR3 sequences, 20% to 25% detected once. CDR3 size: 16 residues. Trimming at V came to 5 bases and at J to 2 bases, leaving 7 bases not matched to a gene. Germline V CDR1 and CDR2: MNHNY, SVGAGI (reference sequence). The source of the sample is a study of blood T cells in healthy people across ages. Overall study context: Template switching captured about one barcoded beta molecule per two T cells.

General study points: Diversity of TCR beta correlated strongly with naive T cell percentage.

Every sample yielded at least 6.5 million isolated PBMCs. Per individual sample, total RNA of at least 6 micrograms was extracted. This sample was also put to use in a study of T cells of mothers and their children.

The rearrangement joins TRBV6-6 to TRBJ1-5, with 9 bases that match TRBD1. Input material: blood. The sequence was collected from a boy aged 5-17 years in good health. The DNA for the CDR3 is TGTGCCAGCAGTACTAGCCGGACAGGGGGCAATCAGCCCCAGCATTTT. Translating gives CASSTSRTGGNQPQHF.